The sequence of this T cell receptor beta chain was determined in a study of T cell repertoires in cytomegalovirus infection. As for the study in general: An indication of both CMV infection and matching HLA type came from public TCR beta signatures. The study's findings and limits: CMV carriers having the relevant HLA were flagged by cumulative public TCR beta family frequency.

MiXCR, run by TCRdb on the reads, gives a single entry per CDR3 protein. The sample contains approximately 250,000 distinct CDR3 sequences, approximately 13% of which appear only once. With 1 base clipped from V and 4 bases from J, the junction kept 10 bases outside the gene matches. Germline-derived CDR1 and CDR2 are SGHTA and FQGNSA. The CDR3 has 18 amino acids. This clonotype was seen repeatedly, ten times or more. Its antigen is unidentified. The sequence came from a human donor in good health (CMV status not recorded). Some clones in this sample may be carry-over from other donors' samples. The genes are TRBV7-2 and TRBJ2-1; 10 bases are a match to TRBD2. Sequenced sample: PBMCs. The DNA of the CDR3 is TGTGCCAGCAGCTTAGGGGCTAGCGGGGGAAGGGTATACAATGAGCAGTTCTTC. Translation gives CASSLGASGGRVYNEQFF. The whole variable domain, remainder taken from reference TRBV7-2 and TRBJ2-1, is GAGVSQSPSNKVTEKGKDVELRCDPISGHTALYWYRQSLGQGLEFLIYFQGNSAPDKSGLPSDRFSAERTGGSVSTLTIQRTQQEDSAVYLCASSLGASGGRVYNEQFFGPGTRLTVL.